This paragraph reports one T cell receptor (beta chain). What it recognizes is unknown. The assay was immunoSEQ multiplex PCR, and TCRdb's table has in-frame clones only and misses some. The sample comprises tens of thousands of clones, more than 75% of which are singletons, and 15% to 20% rests with the top ten. The length of the CDR3 is 19 residues. V dropped 5 bases and J dropped 5; count of bases not matched to a gene: 13. Germline CDR1 and CDR2: SEHNR and FQNEAQ (reference sequence). The data derive from a study of OX40 agonist ivuxolimab in advanced cancers. Study-level information: Intravenous ivuxolimab was administered to patients every 2 weeks at 0.01 to 10 mg/kg. People who had prior anti-PD-1, anti-PD-L1 or anti-CTLA-4 therapy could take part, and under 45% had some. Whole-study results and caveats: Clonal expansion by week 6 occurred in CD4+ and CD8+ blood T cells (at 0.1 to 3.0 mg/kg). Which antigen the expanded peripheral T cells recognized is unknown.

The sample in question was CD4+ or CD8+ T cells sorted from blood, obtained in a trial of the OX40 agonist ivuxolimab. The sequence was collected from an adult with an advanced solid tumor such as melanoma, head and neck, liver or kidney cancer. This chain joins TRBV7-9 and TRBJ2-2; 14 bases are shared with TRBD2. The DNA for the CDR3 is TGTGCCAGCAGCCCCGGACTAGCGGGGGGCCGGGTAGAGACCGGGGAGCTGTTTTTT. This translates into CASSPGLAGGRVETGELFF. Looking up the rest from reference TRBV7-9 and TRBJ2-2 gives the full variable domain: DTGVSQNPRHKITKRGQNVTFRCDPISEHNRLYWYRQTLGQGPEFLTYFQNEAQLEKSRLLSDRFSAERPKGSFSTLEIQRTEQGDSAMYLCASSPGLAGGRVETGELFFGEGSRLTVL.